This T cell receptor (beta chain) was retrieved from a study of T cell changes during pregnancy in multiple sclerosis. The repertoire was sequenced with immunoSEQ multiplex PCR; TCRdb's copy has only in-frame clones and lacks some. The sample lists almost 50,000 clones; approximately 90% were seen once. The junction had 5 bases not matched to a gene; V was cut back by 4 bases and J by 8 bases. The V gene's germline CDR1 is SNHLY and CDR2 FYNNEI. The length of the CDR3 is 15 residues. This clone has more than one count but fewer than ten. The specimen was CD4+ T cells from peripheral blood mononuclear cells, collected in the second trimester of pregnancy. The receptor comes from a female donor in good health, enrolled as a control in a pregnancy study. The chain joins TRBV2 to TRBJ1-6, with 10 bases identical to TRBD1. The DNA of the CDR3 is TGTGCCAGCAGTGCCCGACAGGGGGCCGATTCACCCCTCCACTTT. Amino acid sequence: CASSARQGADSPLHF.